The rows below give T cell receptor beta chains drawn from one sample of a study of shared clonotypes between healthy human individuals. Clones were sequenced by immunoSEQ multiplex PCR, and TCRdb holds only the in-frame ones, with some missing. The data show approximately 1.5 million clones, with approximately 98% seen just once and roughly 0.42% held by the top ten. The sample comprised naive CD4+ T cells sorted from blood. The receptors were gathered from a man younger than 40 in good health. The CDR3 runs from the conserved cysteine through the conserved F or W. The D gene is left open where the match is weak. Only some rows state a clone size, as once, few, many or a class for expanded clones.

>.|TRBV27|.|TRBJ2-1
TGTGCCAGCACCCCACTCGGGGGCCCCAATGAGCAGTTCTTC
CASTPLGGPNEQFF
>.|TRBV7-9|.|TRBJ1-3
TGTGCCAGCAGCTTAGTCGAGGGGATCGGAAACACCATATATTTT
CASSLVEGIGNTIYF
>.|TRBV7-9|.|TRBJ2-3
TGTGCCAGCAGCTTAGTCCCGGGTCAAGATACGCAGTATTTT
CASSLVPGQDTQYF
>.|TRBV9|.|TRBJ2-4
TGTGCCAGCAGCGTAGGTGGGACAAGAGACATTCAGTACTTC
CASSVGGTRDIQYF
>.|TRBV27|TRBD1|TRBJ2-1
TGTGCCAGCAGTTTATCGCGGGACAGGACGTACAATGAGCAGTTCTTC
CASSLSRDRTYNEQFF
>once|TRBV14|TRBD2|TRBJ2-2
TGTGCCAGCAGCCAAGCCGGGACTAGATGGTCTGGGGAGCTGTTTTTT
CASSQAGTRWSGELFF
>.|TRBV6-1|.|TRBJ2-2
TGTGCCAGCAGTGAAGTTTCCCTCGGGGAGCTGTTTTTT
CASSEVSLGELFF
>.|TRBV6-5|TRBD1|TRBJ2-2
TGTGCCAGCAGTGACAGGGTTCGGACCGGGGAGCTGTTTTTT
CASSDRVRTGELFF
>.|TRBV5-1|.|TRBJ2-1
TGCGCCAGCAGCGCGAACCCCCTAGGTCATGAGCAGTTCTTC
CASSANPLGHEQFF
>.|TRBV29-1|TRBD2|TRBJ2-5
TGCAGCGATTCTAGCGGTTCGGAGACCCAGTACTTC
CSDSSGSETQYF
>.|TRBV5-1|.|TRBJ1-1
TGCGCCAGCAGCTTGGGCAACACGAACACTGAAGCTTTCTTT
CASSLGNTNTEAFF
>.|TRBV4-2|.|TRBJ1-1
TGTGCCAGCAGCCCAGATGAGGGGCGAGGCACTGAAGCTTTCTTT
CASSPDEGRGTEAFF
>.|TRBV11-2|TRBD2|TRBJ2-2
TGTGCCAGCAGCCGACTAGCGGGCGACACCGGGGAGCTGTTTTTT
CASSRLAGDTGELFF
>.|TRBV7-2|.|TRBJ1-2
TGTGCCAGCAGCTTAGCTGCAGGGTTGTATGGCTACACCTTC
CASSLAAGLYGYTF
>.|TRBV30|TRBD1|TRBJ1-1
TGTGCCTGGAGCCCCCGGGACAGCTCAGCTGAAGCTTTCTTT
CAWSPRDSSAEAFF
>.|TRBV18|.|TRBJ1-4
TGTGCCAGCTCACCATTATCGATAACCGCAACTAATGAAAAACTGTTTTTT
CASSPLSITATNEKLFF
>.|TRBV10-2|.|TRBJ2-5
TGCGCCAGCAGAGCAACGGGCTTTCGAGAGACCCAGTACTTC
CASRATGFRETQYF
>.|TRBV7-2|.|TRBJ2-7
TGTGCCAGCAGCTCGCGACAGTCTTCCTACGAGCAGTACTTC
CASSSRQSSYEQYF
>.|TRBV7-9|.|TRBJ1-4
TGTGCCAGCAGCTTAGCGCAAGCAGGGGATGAAAAACTGTTTTTT
CASSLAQAGDEKLFF
>.|TRBV2|.|TRBJ1-2
TGTGCCAGCAGTGAACTCGGACCCTACGCGGGATCCGGCTACACCTTC
CASSELGPYAGSGYTF
>.|TRBV4-1|.|TRBJ2-7
TGCGCCAGCAGCCAGGACTTAATCTACGAGCAGTACTTC
CASSQDLIYEQYF
>.|TRBV20-1|.|TRBJ2-1
TGCAGTGCTAACAACAATGAGCAGTTCTTC
CSANNNEQFF
>.|TRBV19|.|TRBJ1-1
TGTGCCAGTAGTATCGTAATGGGGACGTCTATGGGCACTGAAGCTTTCTTT
CASSIVMGTSMGTEAFF
>.|TRBV2|.|TRBJ2-5
TGTGCCAGCACCCTAAAACGGAGACTACAGTCTTCCCAAGAGACCCAGTACTTC
CASTLKRRLQSSQETQYF
>.|TRBV30|.|TRBJ1-1
TGTGCCTGGACCCACAATTGGAACACTGAAGCTTTCTTT
CAWTHNWNTEAFF
>.|TRBV15|.|TRBJ1-2
TGTGCCACCAGCAGGTGGGACGCCACTAACTATGGCTACACCTTC
CATSRWDATNYGYTF
>.|TRBV5-1|TRBD2|TRBJ2-1
TGCGCCAGCAGCTGGACTAGCGGGAGGAACAATGAGCAGTTCTTC
CASSWTSGRNNEQFF
>.|TRBV9|.|TRBJ2-5
TGTGCCAGCAGCACCGAAGGGACGGAGACCCAGTACTTC
CASSTEGTETQYF
>.|TRBV5-6|.|TRBJ1-1
TGTGCCAGCAGCTTGAGACCGCTGAACACTGAAGCTTTCTTT
CASSLRPLNTEAFF
>.|TRBV5-6|TRBD2|TRBJ2-5
TGTGCCAGCAGCTTGGGGGCGGGAGGAGAAGAGACCCAGTACTTC
CASSLGAGGEETQYF
>once|TRBV14|.|TRBJ1-2
TGTGCCAGCAGCCGTACTCGTGACTATGGCTACACCTTC
CASSRTRDYGYTF
>.|TRBV4-2|.|TRBJ2-2
TGTGCCAGCAGCCAAGAAGGAGACGGACCACGGGAGCTGTTTTTT
CASSQEGDGPRELFF
>.|TRBV16|.|TRBJ1-1
TGTGCCAGCAGCCAATCGAAGGCCCTCACTGAAGCTTTCTTT
CASSQSKALTEAFF
>once|TRBV5-6|.|TRBJ2-5
TGTGCCAGCAGCTCAGGGCCGATGGGGACCCAGTACTTC
CASSSGPMGTQYF
>.|TRBV7-2|.|TRBJ2-3
TGTGCCAGCAGCTCCGGAGGATGGGCAGATACGCAGTATTTT
CASSSGGWADTQYF
>once|TRBV18|TRBD2|TRBJ2-1
TGTGCCAGCTCACCAACATGGACTAGCGGGAGTTACAATGAGCAGTTCTTC
CASSPTWTSGSYNEQFF
>.|TRBV20-1|.|TRBJ2-7
TGCAGTGCTAAGGACTACTACGAGCAGTACTTC
CSAKDYYEQYF
>.|TRBV5-4|TRBD2|TRBJ2-7
TGTGCCAGCAGCTTGGCAGGGACTAGCGGGAGAAACGAGCAGTACTTC
CASSLAGTSGRNEQYF
>once|TRBV11-3|.|TRBJ2-5
TGTGCCAGCAGCTTGGAGGCTAGTGGTGAGACCCAGTACTTC
CASSLEASGETQYF
>.|TRBV18|TRBD1|TRBJ2-7
TGTGCCAGCTCACCTCTGACAGGGCTCCGTGACGAGCAGTACTTC
CASSPLTGLRDEQYF